This T cell receptor (beta chain) emerged from a study of cytotoxic CD8 clonotypes in ibrutinib-treated CLL. Study observations and caveats: The study found baseline clonality above age-matched healthy donors, tracking circulating CD8+ T-cell counts.

Trimming took 5 bases from V and 8 from J, leaving 10 bases between them. This CDR3 is built from 12 residues. Germline assignment: CDR1 WSHSY and CDR2 SAAADI. A remark on this clone: Its antigen remains unknown.

The table came from immunoSEQ multiplex PCR; TCRdb's copy has only in-frame clones and leaves some out. The table lists 200,000 to 250,000 clones, roughly 77% of them singletons. The genes are TRBV10-2 and TRBJ2-4; D gene ambiguous. This material consisted of PBMCs, taken after 12 months of ibrutinib treatment. The sequence was collected from a human donor with chronic lymphocytic leukemia. This CDR3 is CASSLDPDIQYF. Written as DNA, the CDR3 is TGCGCCAGCAGTTTAGATCCGGACATTCAGTACTTC.